This note documents a single T cell receptor (beta chain) sequence. The clone's antigen remains unknown. Base qualities are not provided; no much larger clone lies one nucleotide away. TCRbeta CDR3 regions were amplified from genomic DNA using the immunoSEQ Assay, a bias-controlled multiplex PCR. On the study's bioinformatics: The number of nucleated cells in each sample was estimated by amplification of reference gene primers within the assay. To quantify the absolute abundance of each unique TCRbeta CDR3 rearrangement, sequence reads were collapsed and filtered. For each sample, productive Simpson clonality was calculated as the square root of Simpson's diversity index over productive rearrangements. TCRdb retrieved this table from immuneACCESS and kept in-frame rearrangements only. Not all clones are present; in checked studies, unresolved V genes account for under half, and no reason is known for the remainder. The V and J calls and clone size were taken over from that table, and D and trimming were inferred from the DNA. This sample holds roughly 86,000 clones; under 85% were observed only once. Of the sample, approximately 2.3% is held by the ten largest clones.

Collaborating institutions collected whole blood in K2EDTA tubes following their own protocols. For TCRbeta analysis, collaborators shipped samples in one of three forms: frozen whole blood, isolated PBMCs, or DNA extracted from either of those sample types. The record originates from a study of blood T cell repertoires in COVID-19 (dated by TCRdb to the early 2020s). Background on the whole study: The collaborator samples originated in the United States, Italy and Spain and spanned the acute and convalescent phases of COVID-19. Samples came from the ongoing ImmuneRACE study (first 160 participants) plus 1,254 subjects from 6 global collaborators. Subjects who had been exposed to COVID-19, were actively infected with it, or had recovered from it provided the deeply sampled blood TCRbeta repertoires that made up the dataset. Where HLA class I and class II types were available, the types were taken from metadata supplied by the sample provider, not from assay-based typing. The repertoires were made available in a free public database intended to serve as a resource for research on the immune response to SARS-CoV-2. The material from the prospective study consisted of cDNA or gDNA derived from T cells, B-cell-depleted T cells, or PBMCs. The sample metadata nearly always contained a de-identified subject ID, COVID-19 status, age in years and sex. Study-level results and caveats: How much clinical and demographic metadata was included differed by source and by participant, and the metadata was provided uncurated.

The sequence was obtained from a woman between 65 and 79 years old with acute or convalescent COVID-19. Source material: peripheral blood.

The CDR3 amino acid sequence is: CASSPGTPLHF. The nucleotide sequence is given as TGTGCCAGCAGTCCCGGGACACCCCTCCACTTT. The sequence links TRBV28 to TRBJ1-6, with no reliable assignment of the D segment. Its CDR3 holds 11 amino acids, cysteine through phenylalanine. Solely the CDR3 DNA is kept, with 33 bases framed from the first base. Trimming takes 5 bases from V and 11 bases from J, and the germline ends sit 7 bases apart. The germline V gene provides CDR1 MDHEN and CDR2 SYDVKM. With the rest looked up from the reference TRBV28 and TRBJ1-6 genes rather than sequenced, the full variable domain is DVKVTQSSRYLVKRTGEKVFLECVQDMDHENMFWYRQDPGLGLRLIYFSYDVKMKEKGDIPEGYSVSREKKERFSLILESASTNQTSMYLCASSPGTPLHFGNGTRLTVT.